These 5 T cell receptor beta chains were all obtained from the same sample, sequenced in a study of blood T cell repertoires in COVID-19. The assay was immunoSEQ multiplex PCR, and TCRdb's table has in-frame clones only and misses some. The sample has 100,000 to 150,000 clones; 79% are singletons. Sequenced sample: peripheral blood. The receptors come from a man in his forties or fifties with active or convalescent COVID-19.

The V gene is TRBV5-4, the J gene TRBJ1-1; D is unclear. CDR3 length: 15 amino acids. CDR1 and CDR2 (germline): SGHNT, YYREEE (reference sequence). With 0 bases removed from V and 3 bases from J, the gap between germline ends came to 12 bases. The CDR3 DNA follows: TGTGCCAGCAGCTTGGCGGGTCCCGTGGACACTGAAGCTTTCTTT. Residues: CASSLAGPVDTEAFF. Looking up the rest from reference TRBV5-4 and TRBJ1-1 gives the full variable domain: ETGVTQSPTHLIKTRGQQVTLRCSSQSGHNTVSWYQQALGQGPQFIFQYYREEENGRGNFPPRFSGLQFPNYSSELNVNALELDDSALYLCASSLAGPVDTEAFFGQGTRLTVV.

This chain uses TRBV5-1 with TRBJ2-3; possibly TRBD2 for D (5 bases). Germline V gene data show CDR1 as SGHRS and CDR2 as YFSETQ. There are 15 residues in the CDR3. V lost 3 bases to trimming and J lost 0 bases, with 11 bases between them. The CDR3 bases are TGCGCCAGCAGCTCGGACGGGGTTAGCACAGATACGCAGTATTTT. It translates to CASSSDGVSTDTQYF.

The sample holds a few counts of this clone. The rearrangement joins TRBV30 to TRBJ1-3; D is perhaps TRBD1 (6 bases). The CDR3 contains 11 residues. Germline V lookup: CDR1 GTSNPN, CDR2 SVGIG (reference sequence). Trimming left V 7 bases short and J 7 bases short, with 11 bases between. CDR3 sequence reads: CAFPDSNTIYF. In DNA, the CDR3 is TGTGCCTTCCCGGACAGTAACACCATATATTTT.

V gene TRBV5-6 combines with J gene TRBJ1-2; TRBD1 aligns across 7 bases. This CDR3 comprises 13 residues. J gave up 4 bases and V 5 bases, and 5 bases lay outside the gene matches. Germline V gives CDR1 SGHDT, CDR2 YYEEEE. In DNA, the CDR3 is TGTGCCAGCAGTCAAGGGGGCATCTATGGCTACACCTTC. Its protein is CASSQGGIYGYTF.

In this sample, this clone turned up once. CDR3 DNA: TGTGCCAGCTCAGGGGCTAACGCGAACACCGGGGAGCTGTTTTTT. As protein: CASSGANANTGELFF. The V gene is TRBV18, the J gene TRBJ2-2; D possibly corresponds to TRBD1 (5 bases). CDR3 size: 15 residues. The germline V and J ends were trimmed by 5 bases and 0 bases, with 10 bases remaining between them. The germline gives CDR1 KGHSH, CDR2 LQKENI.